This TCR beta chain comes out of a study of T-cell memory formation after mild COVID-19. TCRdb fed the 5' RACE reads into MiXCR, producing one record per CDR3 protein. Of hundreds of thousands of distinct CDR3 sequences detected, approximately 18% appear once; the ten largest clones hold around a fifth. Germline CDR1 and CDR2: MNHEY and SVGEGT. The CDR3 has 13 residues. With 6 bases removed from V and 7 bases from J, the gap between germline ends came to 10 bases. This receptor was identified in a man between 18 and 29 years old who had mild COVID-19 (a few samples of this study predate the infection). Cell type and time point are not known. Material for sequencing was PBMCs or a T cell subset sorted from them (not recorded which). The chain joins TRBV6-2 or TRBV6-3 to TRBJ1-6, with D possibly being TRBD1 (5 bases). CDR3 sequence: CASSRDENSPLHF. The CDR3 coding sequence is TGTGCCAGCAGCCGGGACGAAAATTCACCCCTCCACTTT.